The rows below give T cell receptor beta chains drawn from one sample of a study of tumor-infiltrating lymphocytes in oesophageal squamous cell carcinoma. TCRdb passed the PCR reads through MiXCR, listing each CDR3 protein once. The data contain 10,000 to 12,000 distinct CDR3 sequences, 60% of them singletons. The sample consisted of esophageal tumor tissue. These receptors all stem from a female donor with esophageal squamous cell carcinoma. Each CDR3 is given with its conserved first and last residue. The D gene is left open where the match is weak. Not every row has a clone size; where given, it reads once, few, many or a size class.

abundance: once
d_gene: .
j_gene: TRBJ2-5
v_gene: TRBV7-3
CDR3aa: CASSLVDSQGTQYF
CDR3nt: TGTGCCAGCAGCCTCGTCGACAGTCAGGGGACCCAGTACTTC

abundance: .
d_gene: .
j_gene: TRBJ1-1
v_gene: TRBV6-1
CDR3aa: CASRSAGEGTEAFF
CDR3nt: TGTGCCAGCAGATCAGCAGGGGAAGGAACTGAAGCTTTCTTT

abundance: .
d_gene: TRBD1
j_gene: TRBJ2-7
v_gene: TRBV6-6
CDR3aa: CASSRDRGTYEQYF
CDR3nt: TGTGCCAGCTCTCGGGACAGGGGGACCTACGAGCAGTACTTC

abundance: .
d_gene: .
j_gene: TRBJ2-7
v_gene: TRBV7-9
CDR3aa: CASSLGNPTYEQYF
CDR3nt: TGTGCCAGCAGCTTAGGGAATCCTACCTACGAGCAGTACTTC

abundance: .
d_gene: TRBD2
j_gene: TRBJ2-1
v_gene: TRBV18
CDR3aa: CASSPPAGDEQFF
CDR3nt: TGTGCCAGCTCACCACCGGCGGGAGATGAGCAGTTCTTC

abundance: .
d_gene: TRBD2
j_gene: TRBJ2-5
v_gene: TRBV10-3
CDR3aa: CAISSEVKTSGIAETQYF
CDR3nt: TGTGCCATCAGCTCAGAGGTGAAGACTAGCGGAATTGCGGAGACCCAGTACTTC

abundance: medium-sized
d_gene: .
j_gene: TRBJ1-5
v_gene: TRBV24-1
CDR3aa: CATSDAPGNQPQHF
CDR3nt: TGTGCCACCAGTGATGCCCCTGGAAATCAGCCCCAGCATTTT

abundance: .
d_gene: .
j_gene: TRBJ2-1
v_gene: TRBV10-2
CDR3aa: CASRGVATDNEQFF
CDR3nt: TGCGCCAGCAGGGGAGTAGCTACCGACAATGAGCAGTTCTTC

abundance: once
d_gene: .
j_gene: TRBJ2-3
v_gene: TRBV27
CDR3aa: CASSLGRNTDTQYF
CDR3nt: TGTGCCAGCAGTTTGGGCAGAAACACAGATACGCAGTATTTT

abundance: .
d_gene: .
j_gene: TRBJ2-7
v_gene: TRBV7-4
CDR3aa: CASSPLGSYEQYF
CDR3nt: TGTGCCAGCAGCCCCTTGGGGTCCTACGAGCAGTACTTC

abundance: .
d_gene: TRBD2
j_gene: TRBJ2-7
v_gene: TRBV6-1
CDR3aa: CTSKRTSGVTDTQYF
CDR3nt: TGTACCAGCAAGAGGACTAGCGGGGTAACAGATACGCAGTACTTC

abundance: once
d_gene: .
j_gene: TRBJ2-1
v_gene: TRBV11-2
CDR3aa: CASSPSGTGNEQFF
CDR3nt: TGTGCCAGCAGCCCATCCGGGACGGGCAATGAGCAGTTCTTC

abundance: once
d_gene: .
j_gene: TRBJ2-5
v_gene: TRBV7-2
CDR3aa: CASSPDPGHQETQYF
CDR3nt: TGTGCCAGCAGCCCCGATCCGGGACACCAAGAGACCCAGTACTTC

abundance: many
d_gene: .
j_gene: TRBJ1-4
v_gene: TRBV7-9
CDR3aa: CATNAGTNEKLFF
CDR3nt: TGTGCCACCAATGCAGGGACTAATGAAAAACTGTTTTTT

abundance: once
d_gene: TRBD1
j_gene: TRBJ2-1
v_gene: TRBV11-2
CDR3aa: CASSPGQGIANNEQFF
CDR3nt: TGTGCCAGCAGCCCAGGACAGGGGATTGCAAACAATGAGCAGTTCTTC